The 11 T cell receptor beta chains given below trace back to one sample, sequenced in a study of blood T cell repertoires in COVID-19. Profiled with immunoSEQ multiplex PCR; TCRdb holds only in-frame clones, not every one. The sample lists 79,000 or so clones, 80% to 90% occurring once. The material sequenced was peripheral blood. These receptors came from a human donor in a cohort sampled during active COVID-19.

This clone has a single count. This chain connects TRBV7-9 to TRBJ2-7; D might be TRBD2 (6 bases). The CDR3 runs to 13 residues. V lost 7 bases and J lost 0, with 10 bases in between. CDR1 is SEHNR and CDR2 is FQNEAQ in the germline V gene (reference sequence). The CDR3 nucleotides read TGTGCCAGCAAGGTGGGAGGCTCCTACGAGCAGTACTTC. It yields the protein CASKVGGSYEQYF.

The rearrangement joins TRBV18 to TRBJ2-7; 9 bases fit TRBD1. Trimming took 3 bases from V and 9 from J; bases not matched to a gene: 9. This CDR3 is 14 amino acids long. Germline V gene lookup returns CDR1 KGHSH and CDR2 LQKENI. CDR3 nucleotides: TGTGCCAGCTCACCGGGACAGGGTACGATGGCGCAGTACTTC. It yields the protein CASSPGQGTMAQYF.

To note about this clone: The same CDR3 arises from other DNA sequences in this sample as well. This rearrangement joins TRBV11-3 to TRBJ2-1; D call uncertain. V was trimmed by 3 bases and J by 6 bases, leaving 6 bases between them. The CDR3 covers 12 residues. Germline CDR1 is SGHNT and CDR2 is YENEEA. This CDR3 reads CASSLHSNEQFF. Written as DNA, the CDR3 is TGTGCCAGCAGCTTGCACTCCAATGAGCAGTTCTTC. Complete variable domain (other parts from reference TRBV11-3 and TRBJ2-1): EAGVVQSPRYKIIEKKQPVAFWCNPISGHNTLYWYLQNLGQGPELLIRYENEEAVDDSQLPKDRFSAERLKGVDSTLKIQPAELGDSAVYLCASSLHSNEQFFGPGTRLTVL.

CDR3 region: CAWSGGTSGRASEQYF. CDR3 DNA: TGTGCCTGGAGTGGGGGGACTAGCGGGAGGGCCTCTGAGCAGTACTTC. The rearrangement joins TRBV30 to TRBJ2-7; 16 bases are a match to TRBD2. Germline V gene data show CDR1 as GTSNPN and CDR2 as SVGIG (reference sequence). The CDR3 is made up of 16 amino acids. Unmatched junction bases numbered 7, after V lost 1 base and J lost 7 bases.

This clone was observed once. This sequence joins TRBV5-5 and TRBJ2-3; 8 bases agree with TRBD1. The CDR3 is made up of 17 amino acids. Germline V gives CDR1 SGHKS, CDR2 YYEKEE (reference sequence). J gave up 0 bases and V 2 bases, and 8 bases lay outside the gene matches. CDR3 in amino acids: CASSLRQGAESTDTQYF. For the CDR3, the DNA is TGTGCCAGCAGCTTAAGGCAGGGGGCGGAAAGCACAGATACGCAGTATTTT.

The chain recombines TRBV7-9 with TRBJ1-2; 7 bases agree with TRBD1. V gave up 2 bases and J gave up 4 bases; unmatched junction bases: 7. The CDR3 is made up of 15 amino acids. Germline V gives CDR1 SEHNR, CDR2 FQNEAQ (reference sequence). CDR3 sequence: CASSLSGQFFYGYTF. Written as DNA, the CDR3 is TGTGCCAGCAGCTTATCGGGACAGTTCTTCTATGGCTACACCTTC.

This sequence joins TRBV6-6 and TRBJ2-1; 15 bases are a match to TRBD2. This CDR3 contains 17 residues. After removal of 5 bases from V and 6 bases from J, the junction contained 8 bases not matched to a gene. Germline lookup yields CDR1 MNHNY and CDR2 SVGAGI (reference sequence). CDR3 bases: TGTGCCAGCAGTCGGACTAGCGGGAGGGCCAGGGTCAATGAGCAGTTCTTC. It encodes CASSRTSGRARVNEQFF.

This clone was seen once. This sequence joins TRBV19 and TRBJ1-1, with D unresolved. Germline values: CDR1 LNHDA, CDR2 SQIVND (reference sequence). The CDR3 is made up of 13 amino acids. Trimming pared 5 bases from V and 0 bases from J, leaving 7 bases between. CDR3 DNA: TGTGCCAGTAGTTCAACAGTGAACACTGAAGCTTTCTTT. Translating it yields CASSSTVNTEAFF.

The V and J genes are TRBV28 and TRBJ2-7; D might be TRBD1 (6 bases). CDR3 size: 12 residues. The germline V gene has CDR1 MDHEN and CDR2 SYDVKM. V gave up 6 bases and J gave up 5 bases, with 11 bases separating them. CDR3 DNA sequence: TGTGCCAGCAGACAGGGTGGGCACGAGCAGTACTTC. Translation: CASRQGGHEQYF.

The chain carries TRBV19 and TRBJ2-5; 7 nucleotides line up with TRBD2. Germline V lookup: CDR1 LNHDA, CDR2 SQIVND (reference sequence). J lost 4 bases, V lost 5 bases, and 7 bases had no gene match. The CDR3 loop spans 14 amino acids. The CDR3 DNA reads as TGTGCCAGTAGTTCCCATTCGGGGGGAGAGACCCAGTACTTC. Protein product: CASSSHSGGETQYF.

The CDR3 coding sequence is TGTGCCAGCAGCTTATTTCCCGGGACACTGCAGGGCACTGAAGCTTTCTTT. Amino acids: CASSLFPGTLQGTEAFF. The chain has TRBV7-3 and TRBJ1-1; TRBD1 might be the D (6 bases). Germline CDR1 is SGHTA and CDR2 is FQGTGA. Trimming stripped 2 bases from V and 4 bases from J, with 20 bases between. The CDR3 has 17 residues.